One and the same sample provided the 17 T cell receptor beta chains below, sequenced in a study of chemoradiotherapy in HPV16-positive cancers. Measured with immunoSEQ multiplex PCR; TCRdb has only the in-frame clones, and not every one. The table lists just over 8,500 clones, around 74% of them singletons. The sample was taken from a patient who underwent chemoradiotherapy. These receptors were taken from a human donor with HPV-associated anogenital cancer.

The chain uses TRBV2 and TRBJ2-1; D unclear. This CDR3 region has 13 residues. V was pared by 7 bases and J by 2 bases, with 9 bases between. Germline CDR1 SNHLY, CDR2 FYNNEI. The CDR3 nucleotides read TGTGCCAGCACCCTAGTTCCCTACAATGAGCAGTTCTTC. As protein: CASTLVPYNEQFF.

The chain uses TRBV27 and TRBJ2-1; the D is unclear. V was clipped by 5 bases and J by 6 bases, with 11 bases between them. The CDR3 totals 13 residues. Looked up from germline, CDR1 is MNHEY and CDR2 is SMNVEV (reference sequence). The CDR3 here is CASSPIVLNEQFF. The CDR3 DNA follows: TGTGCCAGCAGTCCCATTGTCCTCAATGAGCAGTTCTTC.

The chain links TRBV6-1 to TRBJ2-5; TRBD1 is a possible D gene (6 bases). The CDR3 is 15 amino acids. The germline gives CDR1 MNHNS, CDR2 SASEGT. Trimming removed 7 bases from V and 9 bases from J, with 24 bases in between. This CDR3 reads CASIKPGQGSGAQYF. In DNA, the CDR3 is TGTGCCAGCATCAAGCCGGGACAAGGCTCCGGGGCCCAGTACTTC.

The sample holds one count of this clone. The chain combines TRBV15 with TRBJ2-5; D may be TRBD2 (5 bases). V lost 0 bases and J lost 7, with 12 bases in between. Per the germline V gene, CDR1 is LNHNV and CDR2 is YYDKDF (reference sequence). The CDR3 sequence is 14 residues long. The CDR3 spells CATSRDWTRGTQYF. The CDR3 DNA follows: TGTGCCACCAGCAGAGACTGGACTCGAGGGACCCAGTACTTC.

This clone was observed once. This chain links TRBV4-3 with TRBJ2-4; D gene ambiguous. Trimming pared 4 bases from V and 8 bases from J, leaving 12 bases between. Germline V CDR1 and CDR2: LGHNA, YSLEER. The CDR3 length is 13 residues. The CDR3 is CASSLDRADIQYF. The CDR3 DNA is TGCGCCAGCAGCCTTGATCGGGCGGACATTCAGTACTTC.

As for this clone: This may be a read error: a much more frequent sequence differs by one nucleotide. The V gene is TRBV6-4, the J gene TRBJ2-1, with D perhaps TRBD1 (6 bases). The CDR3 contains 13 residues. Germline assignment: CDR1 MRHNA and CDR2 SNTAGT. The V end was cut by 0 bases, the J end by 6 bases, with 6 bases between. The CDR3: CASSDSDSNEQFF. DNA for the CDR3: TGTGCCAGCAGTGACTCGGACAGCAATGAGCAGTTCTTC.

V gene TRBV4-2 combines with J gene TRBJ2-7; TRBD2 agrees at 7 bases. Looked up from germline, CDR1 is LGHNA and CDR2 is YNFKEQ. The CDR3 has 15 residues. J lost 4 bases, V lost 0 bases, and 6 bases had no gene match. The CDR3 sequence: CASSQEGRGSYEQYF. CDR3 sequence (DNA): TGTGCCAGCAGCCAAGAGGGGAGGGGATCGTACGAGCAGTACTTC.

The rearrangement joins TRBV18 to TRBJ2-7, with D perhaps given as TRBD1 or TRBD2 (6 bases each). CDR1 is KGHSH, CDR2 LQKENI, per germline. This CDR3 is built from 14 residues. Trimming took off 6 bases at V and 5 bases at J, with 17 bases between the two ends. In DNA, the CDR3 is TGTGCCAGCTCGACGGCGGGACATAGGAACGAGCAGTACTTC. This codes for CASSTAGHRNEQYF.

This clone appeared a single time. V usage is TRBV27 and J usage is TRBJ2-7, with 7 bases that match TRBD1. The CDR3 loop spans 13 amino acids. J lost 2 bases, V lost 6 bases, and 4 bases had no gene match. Per the germline V gene, CDR1 is MNHEY and CDR2 is SMNVEV (reference sequence). CDR3 in DNA: TGTGCCAGCAGAAGACAGGGCCCCTACGAGCAGTACTTC. Its protein product is CASRRQGPYEQYF.

This clone was counted a few times. This rearrangement joins TRBV7-2 to TRBJ2-3; D uncertain. The CDR3 contains 12 residues. Germline loops: CDR1 SGHTA, CDR2 FQGNSA. With 5 bases removed from V and 5 bases from J, the gap between germline ends came to 8 bases. CDR3 coding DNA: TGTGCCAGCAGCCTCGTTGTAGATACGCAGTATTTT. Its protein product is CASSLVVDTQYF.

This clone has more than one count but fewer than ten. The V call is TRBV13, the J call TRBJ2-7; 7 bases fit TRBD1. The V and J ends lost 5 bases and 2 bases, in that order; junction bases with no gene match: 0. This CDR3 has 12 amino acids. Germline V gene data show CDR1 as PRHDT and CDR2 as FYEKMQ (reference sequence). The CDR3 region is CASSGTAYEQYF. DNA for the CDR3: TGTGCCAGCAGCGGGACAGCCTACGAGCAGTACTTC.

This chain connects TRBV2 to TRBJ2-7; TRBD2 might be the D (5 bases). Germline V gives CDR1 SNHLY, CDR2 FYNNEI. V gave up 3 bases and J gave up 8 bases, with 20 bases separating them. This CDR3 has 15 amino acids. This CDR3 is CASSDLRETFTKQYF. The CDR3 DNA reads TGTGCCAGCAGTGACCTGAGGGAGACCTTTACGAAGCAGTACTTC.

The rearrangement uses TRBV6-5 and TRBJ2-3, with D unresolved. CDR3 size: 15 residues. The V end was cut by 0 bases, the J end by 6 bases, with 13 bases between. In germline, CDR1 is MNHEY, CDR2 SVGAGI. For the CDR3, the DNA is TGTGCCAGCAGTTACTCGTTGGAGATTGCTGATACGCAGTATTTT. Protein product: CASSYSLEIADTQYF.

The chain uses TRBV10-1 and TRBJ2-1; the match to TRBD2 covers 12 bases. V was clipped by 3 bases and J by 1 base; unmatched bases: 4. This CDR3 comprises 17 residues. Looked up from germline, CDR1 is WNHNN and CDR2 is SYGVQD (reference sequence). The CDR3 DNA follows: TGCGCCAGCAGTGACTCAGGACTAGCGGGATCCTACAATGAGCAGTTCTTC. Residues: CASSDSGLAGSYNEQFF.

The chain has TRBV6-4 and TRBJ2-2; TRBD1 might be the D (6 bases). Germline V gene data show CDR1 as MRHNA and CDR2 as SNTAGT. The CDR3 runs 14 residues. The ends were cut back, 3 bases at V and 3 bases at J, with 8 bases in the middle. The CDR3 DNA reads as TGTGCCAGCAGTGAAGGGGGAGACACCGGGGAGCTGTTTTTT. Encoded protein: CASSEGGDTGELFF.

The table lists this clone with a few counts. The genes are TRBV27 and TRBJ2-2; no clear D gene. The germline gives CDR1 MNHEY, CDR2 SMNVEV (reference sequence). Between the trimmed V and J ends, which lost 5 bases and 2 bases, there was a span of 9 bases. The CDR3 has 14 amino acids. Here the CDR3 DNA reads TGTGCCAGCAGTCTAGAGGCAAACACCGGGGAGCTGTTTTTT. As protein: CASSLEANTGELFF.

The J gene is TRBJ1-5, the V gene TRBV2; D remains ambiguous. The CDR3 contains 15 residues. V lost 3 bases and J lost 7, with 16 bases in between. Germline V gene lookup returns CDR1 SNHLY and CDR2 FYNNEI. The CDR3 DNA is TGTGCCAGCAGTGATCGGGGAGGGTTTGGACAGCCCCAGCATTTT. Protein sequence: CASSDRGGFGQPQHF.